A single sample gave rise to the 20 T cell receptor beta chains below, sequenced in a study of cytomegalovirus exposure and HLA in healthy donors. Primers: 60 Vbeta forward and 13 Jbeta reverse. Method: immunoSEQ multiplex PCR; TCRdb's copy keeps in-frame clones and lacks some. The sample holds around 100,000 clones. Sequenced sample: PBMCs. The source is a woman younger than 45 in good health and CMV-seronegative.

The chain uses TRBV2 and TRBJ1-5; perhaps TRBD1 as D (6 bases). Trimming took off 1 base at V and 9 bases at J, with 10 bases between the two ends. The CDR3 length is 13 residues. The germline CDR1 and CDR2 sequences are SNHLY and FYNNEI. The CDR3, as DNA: TGTGCCAGCAGTGAAGAAGACAGGCGGCCCCAGCATTTT. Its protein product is CASSEEDRRPQHF.

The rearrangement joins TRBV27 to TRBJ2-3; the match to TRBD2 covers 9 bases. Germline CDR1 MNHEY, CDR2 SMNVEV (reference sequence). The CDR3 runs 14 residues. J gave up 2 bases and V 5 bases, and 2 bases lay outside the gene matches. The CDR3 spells CASSLAGPTDTQYF. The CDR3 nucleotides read TGTGCCAGCAGTCTAGCGGGGCCCACAGATACGCAGTATTTT.

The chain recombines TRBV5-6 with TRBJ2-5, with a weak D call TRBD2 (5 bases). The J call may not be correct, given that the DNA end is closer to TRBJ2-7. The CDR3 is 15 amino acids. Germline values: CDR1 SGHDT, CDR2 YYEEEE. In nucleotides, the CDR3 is TGTGCCAGCAGCTCTTCGCGGGCCCCGGGCTACGAGCAGTACTTC. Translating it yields CASSSSRAPGYEQYF.

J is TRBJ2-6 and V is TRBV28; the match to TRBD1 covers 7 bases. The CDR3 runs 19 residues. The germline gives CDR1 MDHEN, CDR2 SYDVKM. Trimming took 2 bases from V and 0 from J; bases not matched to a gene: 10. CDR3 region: CASSLSLADRTSGANVLTF. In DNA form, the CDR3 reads TGTGCCAGCAGTTTAAGTTTGGCGGACAGGACCTCTGGGGCCAACGTCCTGACTTTC.

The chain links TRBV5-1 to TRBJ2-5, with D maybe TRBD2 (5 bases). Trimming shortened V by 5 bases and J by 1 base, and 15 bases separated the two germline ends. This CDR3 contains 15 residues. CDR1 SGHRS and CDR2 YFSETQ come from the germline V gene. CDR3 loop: CASRPLPGSQETQYF. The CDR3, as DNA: TGCGCCAGCAGGCCCCTCCCGGGGTCCCAAGAGACCCAGTACTTC.

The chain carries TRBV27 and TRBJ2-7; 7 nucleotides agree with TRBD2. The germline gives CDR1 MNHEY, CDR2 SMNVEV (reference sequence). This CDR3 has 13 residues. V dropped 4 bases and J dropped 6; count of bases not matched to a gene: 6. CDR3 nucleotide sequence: TGTGCCAGCAGTTACAATTCGGGGGGCGAGCAGTACTTC. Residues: CASSYNSGGEQYF.

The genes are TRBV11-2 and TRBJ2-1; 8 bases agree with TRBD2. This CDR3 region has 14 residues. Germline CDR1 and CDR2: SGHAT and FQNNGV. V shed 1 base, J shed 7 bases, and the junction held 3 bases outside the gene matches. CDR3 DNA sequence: TGTGCCAGCAGCTTAGGACTAGCGATGAATGAGCAGTTCTTC. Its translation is CASSLGLAMNEQFF.

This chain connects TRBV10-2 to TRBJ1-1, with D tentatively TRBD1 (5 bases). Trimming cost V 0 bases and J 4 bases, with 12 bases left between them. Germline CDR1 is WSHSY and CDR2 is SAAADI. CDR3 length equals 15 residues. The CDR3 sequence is CASSESAGWGTEAFF. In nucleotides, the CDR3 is TGCGCCAGCAGTGAGTCGGCAGGGTGGGGCACTGAAGCTTTCTTT.

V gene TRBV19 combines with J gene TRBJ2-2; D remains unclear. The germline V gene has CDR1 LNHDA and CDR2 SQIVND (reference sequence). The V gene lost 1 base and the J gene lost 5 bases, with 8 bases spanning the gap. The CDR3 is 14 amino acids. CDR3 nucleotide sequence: TGTGCCAGTAGTATAGTTGAGTTAACCGGGGAGCTGTTTTTT. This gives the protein CASSIVELTGELFF. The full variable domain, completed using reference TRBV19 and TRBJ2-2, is DGGITQSPKYLFRKEGQNVTLSCEQNLNHDAMYWYRQDPGQGLRLIYYSQIVNDFQKGDIAEGYSVSREKKESFPLTVTSAQKNPTAFYLCASSIVELTGELFFGEGSRLTVL.

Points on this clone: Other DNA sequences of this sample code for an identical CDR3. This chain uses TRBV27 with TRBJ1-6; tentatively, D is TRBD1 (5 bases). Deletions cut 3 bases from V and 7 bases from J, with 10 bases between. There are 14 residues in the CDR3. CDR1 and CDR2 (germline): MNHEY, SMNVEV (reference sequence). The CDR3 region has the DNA TGTGCCAGCAGTTTGCGGCAGGGAAATTCACCCCTCCACTTT. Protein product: CASSLRQGNSPLHF.

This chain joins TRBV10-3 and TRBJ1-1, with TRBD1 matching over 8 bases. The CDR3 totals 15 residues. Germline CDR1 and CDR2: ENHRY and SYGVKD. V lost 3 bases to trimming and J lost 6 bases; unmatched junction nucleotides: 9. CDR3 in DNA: TGTGCCATCAGTGACAGGACAGGGCATCGAGCTGAAGCTTTCTTT. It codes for CAISDRTGHRAEAFF.

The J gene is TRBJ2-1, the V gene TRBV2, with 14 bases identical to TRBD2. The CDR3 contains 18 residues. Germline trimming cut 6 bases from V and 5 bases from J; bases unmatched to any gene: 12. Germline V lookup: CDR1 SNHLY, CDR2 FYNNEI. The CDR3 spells CASRARLAGGRAHNEQFF. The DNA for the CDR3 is TGTGCCAGCAGAGCCAGACTAGCGGGGGGGCGTGCCCACAATGAGCAGTTCTTC.

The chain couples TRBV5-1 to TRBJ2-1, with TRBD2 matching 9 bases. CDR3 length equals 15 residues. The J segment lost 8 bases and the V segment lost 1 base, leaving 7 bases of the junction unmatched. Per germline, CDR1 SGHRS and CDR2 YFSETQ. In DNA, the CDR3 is TGCGCCAGCAGCTTGTTGGGCGGGGGGGCCGATGAGCAGTTCTTC. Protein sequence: CASSLLGGGADEQFF.

CDR3 sequence reads: CASSPTVYEQYF. The CDR3 bases are TGTGCCAGCAGCCCGACAGTTTACGAGCAGTACTTC. The V gene is TRBV27, the J gene TRBJ2-7, with D possibly being TRBD1 (5 bases). V was shortened by 6 bases and J by 4 bases, with 10 bases between the two germline ends. The CDR3 loop spans 12 amino acids. CDR1 and CDR2 (germline): MNHEY, SMNVEV (reference sequence).

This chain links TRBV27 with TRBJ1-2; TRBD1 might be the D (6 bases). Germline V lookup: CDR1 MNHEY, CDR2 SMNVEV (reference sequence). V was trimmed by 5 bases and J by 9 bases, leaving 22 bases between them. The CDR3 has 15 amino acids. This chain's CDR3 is CASSPQDSVIPRYTF. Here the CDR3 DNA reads TGTGCCAGCAGTCCTCAGGACAGCGTGATACCACGCTACACCTTC.

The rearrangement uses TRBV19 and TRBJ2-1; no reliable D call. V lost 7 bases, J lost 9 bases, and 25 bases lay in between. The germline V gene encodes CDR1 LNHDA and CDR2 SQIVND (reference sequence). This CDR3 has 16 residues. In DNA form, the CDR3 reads TGTGCCAGTACTAAAACCGACTTGTCGCTAAATAGTGAGCAGTTCTTC. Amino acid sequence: CASTKTDLSLNSEQFF. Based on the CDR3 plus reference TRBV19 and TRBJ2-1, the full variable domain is DGGITQSPKYLFRKEGQNVTLSCEQNLNHDAMYWYRQDPGQGLRLIYYSQIVNDFQKGDIAEGYSVSREKKESFPLTVTSAQKNPTAFYLCASTKTDLSLNSEQFFGPGTRLTVL.

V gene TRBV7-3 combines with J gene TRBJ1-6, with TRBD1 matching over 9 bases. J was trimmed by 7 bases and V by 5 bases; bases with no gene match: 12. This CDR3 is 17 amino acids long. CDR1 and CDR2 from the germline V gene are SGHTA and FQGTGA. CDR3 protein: CASSQISGQGGNSPLHF. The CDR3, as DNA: TGTGCCAGCAGCCAAATCTCGGGACAGGGCGGGAATTCACCCCTCCACTTT. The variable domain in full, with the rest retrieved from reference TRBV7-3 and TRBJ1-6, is GAGVSQTPSNKVTEKGKYVELRCDPISGHTALYWYRQSLGQGPEFLIYFQGTGAADDSGLPNDRFFAVRPEGSVSTLKIQRTERGDSAVYLCASSQISGQGGNSPLHFGNGTRLTVT.

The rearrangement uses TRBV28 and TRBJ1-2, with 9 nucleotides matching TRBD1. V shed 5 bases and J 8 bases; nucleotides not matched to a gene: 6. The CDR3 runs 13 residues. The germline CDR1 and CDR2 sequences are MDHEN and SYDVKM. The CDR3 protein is CASSLRQGEGYTF. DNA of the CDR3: TGTGCCAGCAGTCTCCGACAGGGGGAAGGCTACACCTTC.

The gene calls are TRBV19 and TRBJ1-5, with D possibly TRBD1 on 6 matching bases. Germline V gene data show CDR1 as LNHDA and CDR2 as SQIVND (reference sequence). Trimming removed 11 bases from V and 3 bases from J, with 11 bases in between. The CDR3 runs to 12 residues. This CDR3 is CACRDTNQPQHF. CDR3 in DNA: TGTGCCTGCCGGGACACCAATCAGCCCCAGCATTTT.

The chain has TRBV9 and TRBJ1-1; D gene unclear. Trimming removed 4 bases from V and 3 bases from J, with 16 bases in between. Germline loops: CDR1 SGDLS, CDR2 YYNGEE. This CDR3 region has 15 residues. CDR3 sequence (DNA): TGTGCCAGCAGCCCTCGACACGGTAAGGACACTGAAGCTTTCTTT. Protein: CASSPRHGKDTEAFF.